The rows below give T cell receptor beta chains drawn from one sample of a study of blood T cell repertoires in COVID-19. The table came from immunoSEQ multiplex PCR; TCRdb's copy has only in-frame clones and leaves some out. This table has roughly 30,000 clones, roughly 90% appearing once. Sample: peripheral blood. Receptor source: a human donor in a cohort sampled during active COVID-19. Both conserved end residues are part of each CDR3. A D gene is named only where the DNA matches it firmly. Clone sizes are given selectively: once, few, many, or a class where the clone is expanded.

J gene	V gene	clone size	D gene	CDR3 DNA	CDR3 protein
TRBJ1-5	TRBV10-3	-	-	TGTGCCATCAGTTCGACGGCGGTTAATCAGCCCCAGCATTTT	CAISSTAVNQPQHF
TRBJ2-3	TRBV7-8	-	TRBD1	TGTGCCAGCAGCTTCCCGGGACAGGGGGTCACAGATACGCAGTATTTT	CASSFPGQGVTDTQYF
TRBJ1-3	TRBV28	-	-	TGTGCCAGCAACCTTCCTGGCAGCTCTGGAAACACCATATATTTT	CASNLPGSSGNTIYF
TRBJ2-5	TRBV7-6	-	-	TGTGCCAGCAGCTTAAACGGGTGGGACAAAGAGACCCAGTACTTC	CASSLNGWDKETQYF
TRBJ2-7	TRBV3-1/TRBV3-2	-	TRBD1	TGTGCCAGCAGCCCCGGGACAGCGACCTACGAGCAGTACTTC	CASSPGTATYEQYF
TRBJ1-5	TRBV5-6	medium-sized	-	TGTGCCAGCAGCTTGGAAGGGGGCAATCAGCCCCAGCATTTT	CASSLEGGNQPQHF
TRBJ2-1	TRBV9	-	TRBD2	TGTGCCAGCAGCGTAGCTGGCGGGGGGCCCATCAATGAGCAGTTCTTC	CASSVAGGGPINEQFF
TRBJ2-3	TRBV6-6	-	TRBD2	TGTGCCAGCAGCCAACCGAGCGGGGCGACAGATACGCAGTATTTT	CASSQPSGATDTQYF
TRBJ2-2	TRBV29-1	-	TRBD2	TGCAGCGTTGGGACTAGCGGGAACACCGGGGAGCTGTTTTTT	CSVGTSGNTGELFF
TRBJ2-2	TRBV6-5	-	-	TGTGCCAGCAGTTCCTCGGCCACCGGGGAGCTGTTTTTT	CASSSSATGELFF
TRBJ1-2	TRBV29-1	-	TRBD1	TGCAGCGTTGTAAGGGGAACAGGGGAAGGCTACACCTTC	CSVVRGTGEGYTF
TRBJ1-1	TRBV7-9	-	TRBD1	TGTGCCAGCCAGGGGGCTTGGAACACTGAAGCTTTCTTT	CASQGAWNTEAFF
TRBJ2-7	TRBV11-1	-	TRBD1	TGTGCCAGCGGGGCGGACAGGGGGCACGAGCAGTACTTC	CASGADRGHEQYF
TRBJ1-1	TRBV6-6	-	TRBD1	TGTGCCAGCAGTTACGACAGGGGGCCTGAAGCTTTCTTT	CASSYDRGPEAFF
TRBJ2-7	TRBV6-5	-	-	TGTGCCACCATGCCTAAAGAGCAGTACTTC	CATMPKEQYF
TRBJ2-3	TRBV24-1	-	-	TGTGCCACCGCACCCCGTAGTTTGGTTCAGGCAGATACGCAGTATTTT	CATAPRSLVQADTQYF
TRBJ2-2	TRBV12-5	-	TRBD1	TGTGCTAGTGGACACCCCGACAGGGGTAACACCGGGGAGCTGTTTTTT	CASGHPDRGNTGELFF